What follows are 12 T cell receptor beta chains derived from one specimen sequenced in a study of T cell clusters in autoimmune cytopenias. TRB was amplified from roughly 250 ng of peripheral blood genomic DNA per sample. TRB rearrangements were amplified by touch-down multiplex PCR with mixed TRB-A/B primers. TCRdb re-called the multiplex PCR reads; one entry per CDR3 protein, DNA not given. This sample's clone table lists roughly 1,500 distinct CDR3 sequences. These data were likewise used in another study, on T cell repertoires in aging, cancer and after chemotherapy.

Material: peripheral blood. The receptors here all came from a human donor with chronic lymphocytic leukemia.

Considering frequency, this clonotype is medium-sized (0.01 to 0.1%). The chain has TRBV27 and TRBJ2-7; TCRdb names TRBD1, which stays unverified in the absence of DNA. Germline CDR1 MNHEY, CDR2 SMNVEV (reference sequence). This CDR3 spans 15 amino acids. The CDR3 here is CASSSPGTGKREQYF.

This clonotype is labeled medium-sized based on frequency. The chain links TRBV12-3 or TRBV12-4 to TRBJ2-2. The CDR3 sequence is 14 residues long. CDR3: CASSGQGQTGELFF.

This chain joins TRBV10-3 and TRBJ2-1; absent DNA, TCRdb's TRBD2 call cannot be checked. The CDR3 runs to 16 residues. The germline gives CDR1 ENHRY, CDR2 SYGVKD. The CDR3 sequence is CAISESVAGRNNEQFF.

The genes are TRBV5-6 and TRBJ2-3; TCRdb indicates TRBD2, and absent DNA this call remains unverified. The germline V gene encodes CDR1 SGHDT and CDR2 YYEEEE. The CDR3 runs to 15 residues. The CDR3 loop is CASSLELAATRGQYF.

V is TRBV6-4 and J is TRBJ2-1; TCRdb's D gene call, TRBD2, goes unchecked for lack of DNA. The length of the CDR3 is 13 residues. The germline CDR1 and CDR2 sequences are MRHNA and SNTAGT. The chain's CDR3 is CASSVAGGPEQFF.

This clonotype is called medium-sized based on its frequency. The chain has TRBV6-6 and TRBJ2-7. This CDR3 is 13 amino acids long. Germline loops: CDR1 MNHNY, CDR2 SVGAGI (reference sequence). The CDR3 loop is CASSYSQAYEQYF.

The chain uses TRBV15 and TRBJ2-2; absent DNA, TCRdb's TRBD1 call cannot be checked. This CDR3 is 13 amino acids long. Germline V CDR1 and CDR2: LNHNV, YYDKDF (reference sequence). CDR3 residues: CATSRVKDMELFF.

This clonotype ranks as medium-sized in terms of frequency. The gene calls are TRBV20-1 and TRBJ2-1. Per germline, CDR1 DFQATT and CDR2 SNEGSKA (reference sequence). The CDR3 loop spans 13 amino acids. The CDR3 reads CSATGVGDNEQFF.

The chain uses TRBV11-1 and TRBJ2-3; TCRdb's D call of TRBD2 is untestable without DNA. Germline CDR1 and CDR2: SGHAT and FQDESV (reference sequence). The length of the CDR3 is 17 residues. CDR3 in amino acids: CASSSPWGAGGTDTQYF.

The J gene is TRBJ1-5, the V gene TRBV12-3 or TRBV12-4; there is no DNA to check the TCRdb D call of TRBD1. There are 13 residues in the CDR3. The CDR3 sequence: CASSAGVNQPQHF.

This clonotype is called medium-sized based on its frequency. The chain employs TRBV7-9 and TRBJ1-2. From germline, CDR1 is SEHNR and CDR2 FQNEAQ (reference sequence). This CDR3 comprises 13 residues. The CDR3 loop is CASSLAMSDGYTF.

This clonotype is deemed medium-sized by its frequency. V is TRBV11-2 and J is TRBJ2-2; TCRdb picks TRBD1, but there is no DNA to check that call. This CDR3 has 16 amino acids. CDR1 is SGHAT and CDR2 is FQNNGV in the germline V gene. CDR3: CASSLAASARTGELFF.